This paragraph covers one T cell receptor (beta chain) sequence. Its antigen is unknown. There are no base qualities to consult, and no much larger clone falls within one base. From the cysteine through the phenylalanine, the CDR3 covers 16 amino acids. CDR3 DNA only is kept here, 48 bases in frame from base 1. Germline trimming amounts to 1 base on V and 5 bases on J, with 9 as the count of junction bases outside the gene matches. CDR1 SGHRS and CDR2 YFSETQ were looked up in the germline V gene. Enrolling through a virtual design, the prospective study's participants ranged in age from roughly 18 to 90 years and lived across 24 United States geographic areas. To assign participants to cohorts, the prospective study relied on clinical history that participants themselves reported in a screening survey and a study questionnaire. In the prospective study, mobile phlebotomists collected whole blood, serum and a nasopharyngeal or oropharyngeal swab from each participant. Additional blood draws and questionnaires over an approximately 2-month period could optionally be provided by prospective study participants. Before DNA extraction, prospective study blood samples were shipped either frozen or at room temperature.

The source of the sample is a study of blood T cell repertoires in COVID-19 (dated by TCRdb to the early 2020s). Regarding the research as a whole: Collaborator samples came from the United States, Italy and Spain and covered acute and convalescent phases of COVID-19. The prospective study material was composed of cDNA or gDNA derived from T cells, B-cell-depleted T cells, or PBMCs. HLA class I and class II types, where available, came from metadata supplied by the sample provider rather than from assay-based typing. A freely available public database, intended as a resource for researchers studying the immune response to SARS-CoV-2, is where the repertoires were released. The samples were drawn from two sources: the first 160 participants of the ongoing ImmuneRACE study, and 1,000 to 1,500 subjects contributed by 6 global collaborators. Sample metadata almost always included a de-identified subject ID, COVID-19 status, age in years and sex. The dataset comprised deeply sampled blood TCRbeta repertoires from subjects exposed to, actively infected with, or recovered from COVID-19. Study-level results and caveats: The amount of clinical and demographic metadata varied by source and participant and was provided uncurated.

TCRbeta CDR3 regions were amplified from genomic DNA using the immunoSEQ Assay, a bias-controlled multiplex PCR. As for how the authors treated the data: Within the assay, amplification of reference gene primers was used to estimate how many nucleated cells each sample contained. Sequence reads were collapsed and filtered to measure the absolute abundance of every unique TCRbeta CDR3 rearrangement. For each sample, productive Simpson clonality was calculated as the square root of Simpson's diversity index over productive rearrangements. Here the immuneACCESS table is served through TCRdb, limited to in-frame sequences with V and J called. Missing clones are a known gap in these copies; in checked studies unresolved V genes cover under half, and the rest lacks a known reason. From that table come the V and J calls and clone size; the DNA was used to work out D and trimming. The sample table records some 200,000 clones; over 80% of these occur just once. The leading ten clones occupy over 9% of the sample.

Rearrangement joined TRBV5-1 to TRBJ1-2, with 9 bases matching TRBD1. What was sequenced was PBMCs or T cells enriched from blood (not recorded which). The TCR was taken from a man younger than 35 with acute COVID-19. The CDR3 protein sequence reads: CASSLYRDREGYGYTF. The DNA reads as follows: TGCGCCAGCAGCTTGTATAGGGACAGGGAGGGGTATGGCTACACCTTC.